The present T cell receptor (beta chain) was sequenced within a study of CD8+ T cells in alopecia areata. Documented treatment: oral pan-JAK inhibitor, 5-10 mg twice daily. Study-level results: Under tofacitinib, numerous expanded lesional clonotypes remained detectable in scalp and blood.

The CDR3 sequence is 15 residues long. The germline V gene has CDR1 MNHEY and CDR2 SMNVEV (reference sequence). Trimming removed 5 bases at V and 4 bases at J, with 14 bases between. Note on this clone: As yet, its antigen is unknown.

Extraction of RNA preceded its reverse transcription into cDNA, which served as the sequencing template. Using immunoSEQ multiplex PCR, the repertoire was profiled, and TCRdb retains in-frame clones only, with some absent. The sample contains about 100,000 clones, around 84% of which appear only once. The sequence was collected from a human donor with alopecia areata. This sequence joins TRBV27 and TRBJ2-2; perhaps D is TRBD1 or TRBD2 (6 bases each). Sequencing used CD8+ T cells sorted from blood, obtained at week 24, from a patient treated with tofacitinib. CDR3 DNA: TGTGCCAGCAGTATGGGGGCGCGGGGCACCGGGGAGCTGTTTTTT. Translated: CASSMGARGTGELFF.